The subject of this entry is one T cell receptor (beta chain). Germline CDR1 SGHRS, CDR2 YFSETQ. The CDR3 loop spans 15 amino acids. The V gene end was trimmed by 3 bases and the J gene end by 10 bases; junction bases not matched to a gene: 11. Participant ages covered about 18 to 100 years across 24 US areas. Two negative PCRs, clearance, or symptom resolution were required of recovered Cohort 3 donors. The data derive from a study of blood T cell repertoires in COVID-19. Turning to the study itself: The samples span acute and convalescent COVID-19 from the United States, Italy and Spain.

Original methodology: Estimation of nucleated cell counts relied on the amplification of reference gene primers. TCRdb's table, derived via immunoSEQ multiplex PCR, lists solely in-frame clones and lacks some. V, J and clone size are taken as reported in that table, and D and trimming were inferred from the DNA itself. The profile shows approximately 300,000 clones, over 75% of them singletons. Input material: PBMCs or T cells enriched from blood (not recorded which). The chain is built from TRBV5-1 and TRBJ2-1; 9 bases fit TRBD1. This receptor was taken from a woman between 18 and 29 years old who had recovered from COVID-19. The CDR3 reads CASSSYQGQGGEQFF. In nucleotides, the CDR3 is TGCGCCAGCAGCTCCTACCAGGGACAGGGCGGGGAGCAGTTCTTC.